A single sample is the source of the 4 T cell receptor beta chains below, sequenced in a study of identifying expanded T cells in peripheral blood. Sequencing was performed with immunoSEQ multiplex PCR; in TCRdb, only in-frame clones are kept and a portion is missing. In the table there are about 52,000 clones, 82% of which are singletons. Sequenced sample: blood. These receptors came from a person aged 18-70 years in good health.

J is TRBJ2-1 and V is TRBV4-1; 8 nucleotides agree with TRBD2. V gave up 1 base and J gave up 7 bases; unmatched junction bases: 6. CDR3 length: 15 residues. The germline CDR1 and CDR2 sequences are MGHRA and YSYEKL. CDR3 residues: CASSQALADNNEQFF. The DNA of the CDR3 is TGCGCCAGCAGCCAAGCACTAGCGGACAATAATGAGCAGTTCTTC.

The CDR3 loop is CASSLVLGLAGSTDTQYF. The CDR3 DNA reads as TGTGCCAGCAGCTTAGTCTTGGGACTAGCGGGGAGCACAGATACGCAGTATTTT. V and J are TRBV11-2 and TRBJ2-3; 13 bases line up with TRBD2. V shed 1 base and J 0 bases; nucleotides not matched to a gene: 4. This CDR3 region has 18 residues. Germline V gives CDR1 SGHAT, CDR2 FQNNGV. The variable domain in full, with the rest retrieved from reference TRBV11-2 and TRBJ2-3, is EAGVAQSPRYKIIEKRQSVAFWCNPISGHATLYWYQQILGQGPKLLIQFQNNGVVDDSQLPKDRFSAERLKGVDSTLKIQPAKLEDSAVYLCASSLVLGLAGSTDTQYFGPGTRLTVL.

The chain uses TRBV5-1 and TRBJ2-7, with D unresolved. The germline V gene encodes CDR1 SGHRS and CDR2 YFSETQ. Trimming shortened V by 4 bases and J by 1 base, and 12 bases separated the two germline ends. The CDR3 totals 14 residues. CDR3 region: CASSPREDSYEQYF. CDR3 nucleotides: TGCGCCAGCAGCCCAAGGGAAGATTCCTACGAGCAGTACTTC.

The V call is TRBV7-9, the J call TRBJ2-5, with D possibly being TRBD1 (5 bases). Germline CDR1 reads SEHNR; CDR2 reads FQNEAQ (reference sequence). V was shortened by 4 bases and J by 1 base, with 13 bases between the two germline ends. The CDR3 totals 15 residues. CDR3 nucleotide sequence: TGTGCCAGCAGCTCCACCCGACAGACCCAAGAGACCCAGTACTTC. Translating gives CASSSTRQTQETQYF.